The rows below give T cell receptor beta chains drawn from one sample of a study of T cell changes during pregnancy in multiple sclerosis. Some clones are missing from TCRdb's copy, which holds only in-frame ones; the method was immunoSEQ multiplex PCR. The profile shows approximately 83,000 clones, almost 95% of them singletons. This specimen was peripheral blood, taken in the third trimester of pregnancy. The source of these receptors is a female donor with multiple sclerosis, enrolled in a pregnancy study. Each CDR3 is given with its conserved first and last residue. D genes are given only for firm matches. Part of the rows lack a size; the others show once, few, many or a class for expanded clones.

d_gene,v_gene,abundance,j_gene,CDR3aa,CDR3nt
TRBD1,TRBV27,NA,TRBJ1-2,CASSSTGGRGYTF,TGTGCCAGCAGTTCTACAGGGGGCAGGGGCTACACCTTC
TRBD1,TRBV6-1,NA,TRBJ2-7,CASGRDRGLYEQYF,TGTGCCAGCGGGAGGGACAGGGGACTCTACGAGCAGTACTTC
NA,TRBV2,NA,TRBJ2-1,CASGILARVGNEQFF,TGTGCCAGCGGGATTCTAGCGAGAGTGGGTAATGAGCAGTTCTTC
NA,TRBV5-1,NA,TRBJ1-1,CASSLVQGSGNTEAFF,TGCGCCAGCAGCTTGGTGCAGGGTAGTGGAAACACTGAAGCTTTCTTT
TRBD2,TRBV5-1,NA,TRBJ2-5,CASSGSPLPGRAGETQYF,TGCGCCAGCAGCGGGTCCCCCCTCCCCGGGAGGGCCGGGGAGACCCAGTACTTC
NA,TRBV6-6,NA,TRBJ2-7,CASSTSQGYEQYF,TGTGCCAGCAGTACTTCACAGGGCTACGAGCAGTACTTC
TRBD1,TRBV19,few,TRBJ2-7,CASSTGQGNYEQYF,TGTGCCAGTAGTACCGGACAGGGGAACTACGAGCAGTACTTC
TRBD2,TRBV5-6,once,TRBJ2-3,CASSASLLAGGVTDTQYF,TGTGCCAGCAGCGCTTCCCTGCTAGCGGGAGGGGTCACAGATACGCAGTATTTT
NA,TRBV7-6,NA,TRBJ2-2,CASSRDSGPLNTGELFF,TGTGCCAGCAGCCGGGACTCAGGGCCTTTGAACACCGGGGAGCTGTTTTTT
TRBD2,TRBV5-1,NA,TRBJ2-7,CASSPAGGEGYEQYF,TGCGCCAGCAGCCCAGCGGGGGGCGAAGGGTACGAGCAGTACTTC
NA,TRBV7-2,NA,TRBJ2-7,CASSLGPGREQYF,TGTGCCAGCAGCTTAGGGCCAGGGCGGGAGCAGTACTTC
NA,TRBV15,few,TRBJ1-1,CATSSRGGFEAFF,TGTGCCACCAGCAGTAGGGGAGGATTTGAAGCTTTCTTT
NA,TRBV4-2,NA,TRBJ2-7,CASRTESGTYEQYF,TGTGCCAGCAGAACAGAGTCAGGAACCTACGAGCAGTACTTC
NA,TRBV11-3,once,TRBJ2-5,CASSLAPGETQYF,TGTGCCAGCAGCTTAGCGCCGGGAGAGACCCAGTACTTC
NA,TRBV5-8,NA,TRBJ1-6,CASTFATYNSPLHF,TGTGCCAGCACCTTCGCGACTTATAATTCACCCCTCCACTTT